A single T cell receptor (beta chain) is shown here with its context. These data belong to a study of immune evolution from preneoplasia to lung adenocarcinoma. Produced via immunoSEQ multiplex PCR; TCRdb's table is partial and in-frame only. Of around 4,600 clones listed, 60% to 80% were seen once; the top ten hold around a tenth. Germline values: CDR1 MNHNY, CDR2 SVGAGI (reference sequence). This CDR3 region has 16 residues. Losses at the gene ends were 0 bases for V and 0 bases for J; bases not matched to a gene: 2. The chain links TRBV6-6 to TRBJ2-1; 7 bases map to TRBD2. The TCR originated in a person aged 55-85 years with lung adenocarcinoma. Sequenced sample: FFPE minimally invasive lung adenocarcinoma tissue. This CDR3 is CASSYSGGSSYNEQFF. Here the CDR3 DNA reads TGTGCCAGCAGTTACTCCGGCGGGAGCTCCTACAATGAGCAGTTCTTC.